The present T cell receptor beta chain was sequenced within a study of T-cell reconstitution after alpha-beta-depleted transplantation in children. This clonotype was found a few times. Unique molecular identifiers were used in preparing the TCRbeta library. MiXCR, applied by TCRdb to the PCR reads, yields one record per CDR3 protein. In the table there are hundreds of thousands of distinct CDR3 sequences, under 15% of which are singletons. V lost 3 bases, J lost 0 bases, and 4 bases stayed unmatched. Germline V gene data show CDR1 as MGHRA and CDR2 as YSYEKL. The CDR3 consists of 16 residues. The source is a human donor who donated a stem cell graft to a child with combined immunodeficiency. Source: PBMCs from the stem cell graft donor, taken from the stem cell graft. The chain carries TRBV4-1 and TRBJ2-3; 9 bases agree with TRBD2. CDR3 sequence (DNA): TGCGCCAGCAGCCACGGGAGCGGGGGGAGCACAGATACGCAGTATTTT. Residues: CASSHGSGGSTDTQYF.